This T cell receptor (beta chain) appears in the sequencing data of a study of T-cell reconstitution after alpha-beta-depleted transplantation in children. From germline, CDR1 is KGHSH and CDR2 LQKENI. This CDR3 contains 16 residues. Preparation of the TCRbeta library used unique molecular identifiers. From the PCR reads, TCRdb called clonotypes with MiXCR, one entry per CDR3 protein. The table includes about a million distinct CDR3 sequences, roughly 29% detected once. As concerns this clonotype: Relative to the germline gene, one junction end is altered; a read error may explain this.

The chain is built from TRBV18 and TRBJ2-3, with D tentatively TRBD1 (6 bases). The specimen was PBMCs, mostly from graft donor cells, collected 360 days after TCRalphabeta/CD19-depleted stem cell transplant. This TCR derives from a boy under three years old who had a stem cell transplant for SCID, so the T cells may come from the graft donor. The CDR3 protein is CASSPTGTLSTDTQYF. The DNA for the CDR3 is TGCGCCAGCAGCCCCACCGGGACACTGAGCACAGATACGCAGTATTTT.